This T cell receptor beta chain was profiled in a study of T cell responses to AZD1222 COVID-19 vaccine. Study results and limitations: At study baseline, merely roughly 6 AZD1222 recipients were seropositive. Donors, mostly white British, included more females; clonal diversity was possibly underestimated. Targets within unmutated variant regions were reportedly found for nearly half of spike-specific TCRs.

Sequenced by immunoSEQ multiplex PCR; TCRdb stores in-frame clones only, minus some. The sample records about 130,000 clones, 90% to 95% being singletons. Concerning this clone itself: Its target is not known.

Trimming took off 4 bases at V and 7 bases at J, with 11 bases between the two ends. Germline-derived CDR1 and CDR2 are SGHNT and YYREEE (reference sequence). CDR3 length: 12 residues. The chain uses TRBV5-4 and TRBJ1-1; no reliable D call. This clonotype was sampled from an adult in good health. The source was peripheral blood, collected on day 0 of AZD1222 vaccination. CDR3 DNA sequence: TGTGCCAGCAGCCCCGCACCGGGTGAAGCTTTCTTT. This gives the protein CASSPAPGEAFF.